This T cell receptor (beta chain) appears in the sequencing data of a study of T and B cells in COVID-19 patients. Study context: Of roughly 21 active-infection patients, 18 carried comorbidities linked to unfavorable COVID-19 outcome.

Study-wide findings and caveats: No sequencing was yet done of CD4+, regulatory or CD8+ subsets, or of SARS-CoV-2-responsive or tetramer+ sorted cells. Clonality of TRB repertoires was high in active COVID-19; recovery brought above-healthy diversity and richness. Patients with COVID-19 reportedly showed strongly skewed T cell receptor beta variable and joining gene usage.

By share, this clonotype counts as medium-sized. Its antigen is currently unknown. Germline lookup yields CDR1 MNHNS and CDR2 SASEGT. The CDR3 contains 16 residues. With V trimmed by 3 bases and J by 1 base, 5 bases remained unmatched. From blood, about 250-550 ng of genomic DNA served as TRB template. Multiplex PCR with BIOMED2 TRB-A/B primer pools amplified TRB rearrangements. TCRdb re-derived calls from the multiplex PCR reads in MiXCR, one entry per CDR3 protein. The table shows about 8,400 distinct CDR3 sequences, with more than 20% occurring only once. The J gene is TRBJ2-7, the V gene TRBV6-1; TRBD2 matches at 11 bases. Sequencing was carried out using blood. The receptor was isolated from a human donor who had recovered from COVID-19. This CDR3 is CASSDLGLADSYEQYF. DNA of the CDR3: TGTGCCAGCAGTGACCTGGGACTAGCGGATTCCTACGAGCAGTACTTC.